The 8 T cell receptor beta chains given below trace back to one sample, sequenced in a study of cytomegalovirus exposure and HLA in healthy donors. 13 Jbeta primers and 60 Vbeta primers were used for the PCR. This table comes from immunoSEQ multiplex PCR, and its TCRdb copy is limited to in-frame clones, with some not included. This table has some 180,000 clones, approximately 80% appearing once. Sequenced: PBMCs. The receptors here all came from a woman aged 30 to 39 in good health and CMV-seronegative.

This clone was detected only once. The chain joins TRBV11-2 to TRBJ2-3; 7 nucleotides agree with TRBD2. The junction had 2 bases not matched to a gene; V was cut back by 1 base and J by 4 bases. This CDR3 is built from 14 residues. The germline CDR1 and CDR2 sequences are SGHAT and FQNNGV. The CDR3 coding sequence is TGTGCCAGCAGCTTAGCGGGGGGTGCAGATACGCAGTATTTT. This gives the protein CASSLAGGADTQYF.

The J gene is TRBJ2-1, the V gene TRBV27; D may be TRBD2 (5 bases). V was cut by 9 bases and J by 8 bases, with 23 bases left in between. Germline CDR1 reads MNHEY; CDR2 reads SMNVEV (reference sequence). CDR3 length: 15 amino acids. CDR3 sequence reads: CASSTSGRWFDEQFF. CDR3 DNA: TGTGCCAGTAGTACCTCGGGAAGATGGTTCGATGAGCAGTTCTTC.

This clone showed up just once. The chain recombines TRBV19 with TRBJ1-1; TRBD1 aligns across 9 bases. Germline values: CDR1 LNHDA, CDR2 SQIVND (reference sequence). The CDR3 covers 14 residues. Trimming at V came to 4 bases and at J to 5 bases, leaving 5 bases not matched to a gene. The CDR3 nucleotides are TGTGCCAGTAGTAATCGACAGGGGGGAACTGAAGCTTTCTTT. Its translation is CASSNRQGGTEAFF.

Many counts were recorded for this clone. The chain has TRBV6-1 and TRBJ2-7, with a weak D call TRBD1 (6 bases). The CDR3 totals 13 residues. Trimming shortened V by 7 bases and J by 3 bases, and 13 bases separated the two germline ends. CDR1 and CDR2 (germline): MNHNS, SASEGT. The CDR3 bases are TGTGCCAGCATGTGGACAGACCACTACGAGCAGTACTTC. Its protein product is CASMWTDHYEQYF.

The chain combines TRBV2 with TRBJ2-1; 7 bases are shared with TRBD2. After removal of 7 bases from V and 6 bases from J, the junction contained 15 bases not matched to a gene. CDR3 length equals 16 residues. Germline assignment: CDR1 SNHLY and CDR2 FYNNEI. The CDR3 coding sequence is TGTGCCAGCACCCTTCGGCCGGGACTACCCTTCAATGAGCAGTTCTTC. Translated, it gives CASTLRPGLPFNEQFF.

V is TRBV6-4 and J is TRBJ2-3, with D tentatively TRBD2 (8 bases). Germline assignment: CDR1 MRHNA and CDR2 SNTAGT. The CDR3 is made up of 16 amino acids. Between the trimmed V and J ends, which lost 0 bases and 6 bases, there was a span of 16 bases. The CDR3 reads CASSDSTGGGRDTQYF. The CDR3 bases are TGTGCCAGCAGTGACTCAACGGGAGGGGGCCGGGATACGCAGTATTTT.

The J gene is TRBJ2-7, the V gene TRBV13; a possible D gene is TRBD2 (5 bases). Trimming stripped 0 bases from V and 4 bases from J, with 7 bases between. Germline CDR1 and CDR2: PRHDT and FYEKMQ (reference sequence). The length of the CDR3 is 13 residues. The DNA of the CDR3 is TGTGCCAGCAGCTTAGGTCGCGGGTACGAGCAGTACTTC. It encodes CASSLGRGYEQYF.

In regard to this clone: Germline is not matched at one junction end, which may reflect a read error. V and J are TRBV7-2 and TRBJ2-2, with unresolved D. Looked up from germline, CDR1 is SGHTA and CDR2 is FQGNSA. This CDR3 spans 15 amino acids. The CDR3 DNA sequence: TGTGTCAGCAGCTCCCACCGGCCCAGCGCCGGGGAGCTGTTTTTT. Translating gives CVSSSHRPSAGELFF.